This T cell receptor beta chain was profiled in a study of blood T cell repertoires in COVID-19. Profiled with immunoSEQ multiplex PCR; TCRdb holds only in-frame clones, not every one. This table has some 90,000 clones, around 72% appearing once. The source material was peripheral blood. This clonotype originated in an older woman in a cohort sampled during active or convalescent COVID-19.

The CDR3 spells CASSLAGLANTGELFF. Written as DNA, the CDR3 is TGCGCCAGCAGCTTGGCGGGACTAGCGAACACCGGGGAGCTGTTTTTT. The chain recombines TRBV5-1 with TRBJ2-2, with TRBD2 matching over 8 bases. Germline CDR1 reads SGHRS; CDR2 reads YFSETQ. The length of the CDR3 is 16 residues. Losses at the gene ends were 0 bases for V and 0 bases for J; bases not matched to a gene: 1.